What follows are 21 T cell receptor beta chains derived from one specimen sequenced in a study of blood T cells in healthy people across ages. Combining a sample-barcoded 5' primer with a J-beta primer mix, a second PCR ran for roughly 6 to 12 cycles. TCRdb used MiXCR to reprocess the 5' RACE reads, holding one entry per CDR3 protein. The sample records approximately 800,000 distinct CDR3 sequences, roughly 40% being singletons. The source material was blood. Every receptor here comes from a young man in good health.

The chain employs TRBV20-1 and TRBJ1-2; D not resolved. There are 14 residues in the CDR3. Germline V gene sequence: CDR1 DFQATT, CDR2 SNEGSKA (reference sequence). V lost 0 bases to trimming and J lost 5 bases, with 13 bases between them. The CDR3 DNA is TGCAGTGCTAGAGATGCCCCCGGCAAGTATGGCTACACCTTC. Its protein product is CSARDAPGKYGYTF.

The genes are TRBV5-1 and TRBJ2-1; D possibly corresponds to TRBD1 (5 bases). This CDR3 region has 13 residues. V lost 4 bases to trimming and J lost 6 bases, with 11 bases between them. The germline gives CDR1 SGHRS, CDR2 YFSETQ. CDR3 sequence (DNA): TGCGCCAGCAGCGTGGCAGACAGCAATGAGCAGTTCTTC. Encoded protein: CASSVADSNEQFF.

In its sample, this clonotype was seen a few times. This chain joins TRBV7-9 and TRBJ2-1; a possible D gene is TRBD1 (5 bases). CDR3 size: 14 residues. V was shortened by 3 bases and J by 9 bases, with 15 bases between the two germline ends. In germline, CDR1 is SEHNR, CDR2 FQNEAQ (reference sequence). The CDR3 coding sequence is TGTGCCAGCAGCTTCGGTGGGGCAGGGTTTGAGCAGTTCTTC. Its translation is CASSFGGAGFEQFF.

V gene TRBV12-3 or TRBV12-4 combines with J gene TRBJ1-1; tentative D call: TRBD1 (5 bases). This CDR3 comprises 14 residues. The V gene lost 6 bases and the J gene lost 1 base, with 12 bases spanning the gap. In DNA form, the CDR3 reads TGTGCCAGCAGCAGGGTGGCAGGGAACACTGAAGCTTTCTTT. Translated: CASSRVAGNTEAFF.

This clonotype has just one count. Compared with germline, one end of the junction differs, possibly owing to a read error. This chain connects TRBV27 to TRBJ1-2, with D perhaps matching TRBD1 (6 bases). This CDR3 has 16 amino acids. The V gene's germline CDR1 is MNHEY and CDR2 SMNVEV (reference sequence). CDR3 DNA sequence: TGTGCCGGCAGCAACGCTGGGACACCGGAATTTTATGGCTACACCTTC. It is translated as CAGSNAGTPEFYGYTF.

The gene calls are TRBV20-1 and TRBJ2-7; the D gene is possibly TRBD1 (6 bases). The CDR3 contains 13 residues. Germline lookup yields CDR1 DFQATT and CDR2 SNEGSKA (reference sequence). Trimming pared 3 bases from V and 2 bases from J, leaving 11 bases between. The CDR3 here is CSASSGAPYEQYF. The CDR3 nucleotides read TGCAGTGCTAGTTCAGGGGCTCCCTACGAGCAGTACTTC.

A word on this clonotype: This could be a read error, since a much larger clone is one nucleotide away. The chain carries TRBV20-1 and TRBJ2-1, with 10 bases fitting TRBD1. The germline CDR1 and CDR2 sequences are DFQATT and SNEGSKA (reference sequence). CDR3 length: 16 amino acids. Germline trimming cut 5 bases from V and 8 bases from J; bases unmatched to any gene: 15. This chain's CDR3 is CSALKPYGTGDDEQFF. In DNA form, the CDR3 reads TGCAGTGCTCTCAAACCGTACGGGACAGGGGACGATGAGCAGTTCTTC.

The chain combines TRBV20-1 with TRBJ2-3; TRBD1 matches at 7 bases. The CDR3 sequence is 15 residues long. The V and J ends lost 1 base and 3 bases, in that order; junction bases with no gene match: 7. The germline V gene encodes CDR1 DFQATT and CDR2 SNEGSKA (reference sequence). This chain's CDR3 is CSARATGLGTDTQYF. As DNA, the CDR3 is TGCAGTGCTAGAGCGACAGGGCTAGGGACAGATACGCAGTATTTT.

The table lists this clonotype with many counts. The V and J genes are TRBV29-1 and TRBJ2-7; D is possibly TRBD1 (6 bases). The germline gives CDR1 SQVTM, CDR2 ANQGSEA. With 4 bases removed from V and 1 base from J, the gap between germline ends came to 14 bases. The CDR3 is made up of 14 amino acids. DNA of the CDR3: TGCAGCGTTGTTCAGGGGACGCTATCCTACGAGCAGTACTTC. This encodes CSVVQGTLSYEQYF.

The chain is built from TRBV20-1 and TRBJ1-1, with 9 bases lining up with TRBD1. The CDR3 covers 13 residues. Losses at the gene ends were 0 bases for V and 7 bases for J; bases not matched to a gene: 3. Per germline, CDR1 DFQATT and CDR2 SNEGSKA (reference sequence). The CDR3 region is CSARETGGNEAFF. Written as DNA, the CDR3 is TGCAGTGCTAGAGAGACAGGGGGGAATGAAGCTTTCTTT.

The CDR3 here is CASSHDAYYGYTF. CDR3 nucleotide sequence: TGCGCCAGCAGCCACGACGCTTACTATGGCTACACCTTC. V is TRBV5-1 and J is TRBJ1-2, with D unresolved. The CDR3 has 13 residues. V was pared by 4 bases and J by 3 bases, with 10 bases between. Per germline, CDR1 SGHRS and CDR2 YFSETQ.

This clonotype was recorded many times. V and J are TRBV6-2 or TRBV6-3 and TRBJ2-7; TRBD1 matches 9 bases. CDR1 MNHEY and CDR2 SVGEGT come from the germline V gene. The CDR3 has 14 amino acids. V was pared by 9 bases and J by 4 bases, with 10 bases of the junction left unmatched. CDR3 loop: CASKEGQGIYEQYF. Here the CDR3 DNA reads TGTGCCAGTAAAGAGGGACAGGGAATTTACGAGCAGTACTTC.

The table lists this clonotype with many counts. This chain joins TRBV9 and TRBJ2-6; D is ambiguous. The V gene lost 3 bases and the J gene lost 6 bases, with 13 bases spanning the gap. Germline-derived CDR1 and CDR2 are SGDLS and YYNGEE. The CDR3 extends over 15 amino acids. The CDR3 nucleotides are TGTGCCAGCAGCGCCGTCTCAAGGGAGGCCAACGTCCTGACTTTC. This gives the protein CASSAVSREANVLTF.

This rearrangement joins TRBV5-1 to TRBJ2-5; TRBD2 agrees at 10 bases. Germline lookup yields CDR1 SGHRS and CDR2 YFSETQ. The CDR3 totals 16 residues. The ends lost 0 bases at V and 1 base at J; junction bases unmatched: 3. CDR3 in amino acids: CASSLDTSGVQETQYF. DNA for the CDR3: TGCGCCAGCAGCTTGGACACTAGCGGGGTCCAAGAGACCCAGTACTTC.

Only a few counts were recorded for this clonotype. This sequence joins TRBV6-2 or TRBV6-3 and TRBJ2-7; D might be TRBD1 (6 bases). V lost 7 bases, J lost 6 bases, and 16 bases lay in between. The CDR3 extends over 13 amino acids. Germline V lookup: CDR1 MNHEY, CDR2 SVGEGT. CDR3 nucleotides: TGTGCCAGCACCTACGGGACACCCCTCGAGCAGTACTTC. Translated, it gives CASTYGTPLEQYF.

This clonotype showed up many times. This chain uses TRBV12-3 or TRBV12-4 with TRBJ1-2, with D uncertain. Trimming cost V 7 bases and J 0 bases, with 15 bases left between them. The CDR3 runs 15 residues. CDR3 sequence reads: CASTQTFRTNYGYTF. Written as DNA, the CDR3 is TGTGCCAGCACCCAAACCTTCCGAACTAACTATGGCTACACCTTC.

The chain has TRBV4-1 and TRBJ1-1, with a possible D match to TRBD1 (6 bases). The germline V gene encodes CDR1 MGHRA and CDR2 YSYEKL. V was shortened by 7 bases and J by 1 base, with 10 bases between the two germline ends. This CDR3 contains 13 residues. CDR3 in amino acids: CASTRGENTEAFF. The CDR3 coding sequence is TGCGCCAGCACTAGGGGGGAGAACACTGAAGCTTTCTTT.

The rearrangement joins TRBV12-3 or TRBV12-4 to TRBJ1-1; 8 bases agree with TRBD1. V lost 7 bases to trimming and J lost 4 bases; unmatched junction nucleotides: 2. There are 12 residues in the CDR3. CDR3 bases: TGTGCCAGCAACGACAGGGGCACTGAAGCTTTCTTT. It encodes CASNDRGTEAFF.

The genes are TRBV5-6 and TRBJ2-1; D is possibly TRBD1 or TRBD2 (5 bases each). Germline V lookup: CDR1 SGHDT, CDR2 YYEEEE. The CDR3 is 15 amino acids. Trimming took off 4 bases at V and 4 bases at J, with 15 bases between the two ends. The CDR3 loop is CASSRRDRRYNEQFF. Written as DNA, the CDR3 is TGTGCCAGCAGCAGACGGGACCGGCGATACAATGAGCAGTTCTTC.

Only a few counts were recorded for this clonotype. This rearrangement joins TRBV12-3 or TRBV12-4 to TRBJ1-6; D is unresolved. This CDR3 region has 13 residues. The ends were cut back, 8 bases at V and 10 bases at J, with 15 bases in the middle. The CDR3 reads CASGRLGGSPLHF. CDR3 in DNA: TGTGCCAGCGGCCGCCTGGGAGGATCACCCCTCCACTTT.

The chain combines TRBV12-3 or TRBV12-4 with TRBJ2-5, with 8 bases matching TRBD1. V was clipped by 5 bases and J by 2 bases; unmatched bases: 7. The CDR3 runs to 15 residues. CDR3 in amino acids: CASSPRDRWQETQYF. CDR3 bases: TGTGCCAGCAGTCCACGGGACAGGTGGCAAGAGACCCAGTACTTC.